These 5 T cell receptor beta chains originate from one sample sequenced in a study of regulatory T cells in long-lasting Graves disease. iRepertoire HTBI primers and Arm-PCR of CDR3 regions built TCR beta libraries. MiXCR was run by TCRdb on the multiplex PCR reads, yielding one entry per CDR3 protein. This repertoire shows approximately 490,000 distinct CDR3 sequences, around 16% found once; its top ten account for roughly an eighth. Documented time point: newly diagnosed GD, antithyroid drugs for less than 3 months. From RNA extracted from PBMCs, the TCR library was made. Another study also made use of these data, one on T cells in Graves' hyperthyroidism and ophthalmopathy.

The specimen was peripheral blood mononuclear cells (PBMCs), collected at new diagnosis, from a patient treated with antithyroid drugs. Receptors were obtained from a man aged 40-55 years with Graves disease.

Ten or more counts support this clonotype. This sequence joins TRBV12-5 and TRBJ2-2; TRBD2 matches at 7 bases. This CDR3 spans 11 amino acids. Germline V lookup: CDR1 LGHNT, CDR2 FRNRAP. This CDR3 is CASGDTGELFF. The CDR3 nucleotides read TGTGCCAGCGGGGACACCGGGGAGCTGTTTTTT.

Many counts were recorded for this clonotype. The rearrangement uses TRBV5-1 and TRBJ1-1; no clear D. The V gene's germline CDR1 is SGHRS and CDR2 YFSETQ. CDR3 length: 13 amino acids. The V end was cut by 0 bases, the J end by 4 bases, with 7 bases between. The CDR3 loop is CASSLEVTTEAFF. CDR3 nucleotide sequence: TGCGCCAGCAGCTTGGAGGTAACCACTGAAGCTTTCTTT.

The J gene is TRBJ2-2, the V gene TRBV5-1, with D perhaps given as TRBD1 or TRBD2 (5 bases each). CDR1 SGHRS and CDR2 YFSETQ come from the germline V gene. V shed 4 bases and J shed 3 bases, with 13 bases lying between them. The CDR3 extends over 15 amino acids. The CDR3 here is CASSPERGDTGELFF. CDR3 coding DNA: TGCGCCAGCAGCCCGGAAAGGGGAGACACCGGGGAGCTGTTTTTT.

Only one count was recorded for this clonotype. The gene calls are TRBV2 and TRBJ2-3, with a weak D call TRBD1 (7 bases). This CDR3 is built from 15 residues. V was clipped by 3 bases and J by 4 bases, with 14 bases between them. Germline CDR1 reads SNHLY; CDR2 reads FYNNEI. Here the CDR3 DNA reads TGTGCCAGCAGTGATGGAGGGGGCCTCCCAGATACGCAGTATTTT. This codes for CASSDGGGLPDTQYF.

In its sample, this clonotype was seen many times. The chain has TRBV7-8 and TRBJ2-3; D might be TRBD2 (6 bases). Deletions cut 1 base from V and 3 bases from J, with 11 bases between. The CDR3 contains 15 residues. Germline-derived CDR1 and CDR2 are SGHVS and FQNEAQ. The CDR3 DNA is TGTGCCAGCAGCTTAGGTCCTCGGGAGACAGATACGCAGTATTTT. Its translation is CASSLGPRETDTQYF.